Below are 2 T cell receptor beta chains sequenced from a single sample in a study of OX40 agonist ivuxolimab in advanced cancers. The table came from immunoSEQ multiplex PCR; TCRdb's copy has only in-frame clones and leaves some out. The sample gives about 61,000 clones, 86% of which show up once; 1% to 1.5% is in the top ten. Sequenced here: CD4+ or CD8+ T cells sorted from blood, sampled in a trial of the OX40 agonist ivuxolimab. The receptors shown here come from an adult with an advanced solid tumor such as melanoma, head and neck, liver or kidney cancer.

The chain couples TRBV6-6 to TRBJ1-3; D is undetermined. Trimming stripped 6 bases from V and 7 bases from J, with 7 bases between. CDR1 and CDR2 from the germline V gene are MNHNY and SVGAGI (reference sequence). CDR3 size: 11 residues. CDR3 nucleotides: TGTGCCAGCAGCCGCGGCAACACCATATATTTT. This sequence encodes CASSRGNTIYF.

The CDR3 sequence: CATSREGTTNEKLFF. The CDR3 nucleotides are TGTGCCACCAGCAGAGAGGGAACAACTAATGAAAAACTGTTTTTT. V is TRBV15 and J is TRBJ1-4; D is unclear. This CDR3 has 15 residues. CDR1 and CDR2 (germline): LNHNV, YYDKDF (reference sequence). Deletions cut 0 bases from V and 0 bases from J, with 5 bases between.